This is a list of T cell receptor beta chains from one sample in a study of CD8 T cells in Susac syndrome. TCRdb reprocessed the immunoSEQ multiplex PCR reads with MiXCR, giving one entry per CDR3 protein. The sample holds approximately 190,000 distinct CDR3 sequences, 90% to 97% seen once. Sequenced input: CD4+ T cells from PBMCs. The receptors come from a human donor with Susac syndrome. Both conserved end residues are trimmed from each CDR3.

TRBJ2-5	TRBV7-2	ASRGLAPGETQY
TRBJ1-2	TRBV12-3/TRBV12-4	ASSFPPGTPHNYGYT
TRBJ2-5	TRBV30	AWSKQGALETQY
TRBJ2-7	TRBV12-3/TRBV12-4	ASSNRGNEQY
TRBJ1-6	TRBV28	ASSLYGTGDNSPLH
TRBJ2-5	TRBV7-2	ASSLDARPQETQY
TRBJ2-1	TRBV5-1	ASSFDGGGNNEQF
TRBJ1-6	TRBV7-3	ASSQAVSYNSPLH
TRBJ1-2	TRBV6-2/TRBV6-3	ASGNTGNYGYT
TRBJ1-5	TRBV15	ATSRREAGNQPQH
TRBJ2-5	TRBV20-1	SATFRGGLETQY
TRBJ2-6	TRBV3-1	ASSQVPSGANVLT
TRBJ2-6	TRBV6-1	ASSRQGQGALSGANVLT
TRBJ2-3	TRBV5-1	ASRRGQVSTDTQY
TRBJ2-7	TRBV4-1	ASSHPGGGYEQY
TRBJ2-3	TRBV4-3	ASSPADFGGGTDTQY
TRBJ2-2	TRBV4-1	ASSQGDRGLF
TRBJ1-6	TRBV12-3/TRBV12-4	ASTLAGNNSPLH
TRBJ2-7	TRBV2	ASSERGTGGLSEQY
TRBJ1-3	TRBV18	ASSPGSGNTIY
TRBJ2-3	TRBV30	AWSVPGGLDTQY
TRBJ2-1	TRBV5-1	ASSLDILAGSYNEQF
TRBJ1-2	TRBV6-2/TRBV6-3	ASSYLGTSNYGYT